Here is one T cell receptor beta chain with its context. As yet, its antigen is unknown. The data are from a study of T cells in Graves' hyperthyroidism and ophthalmopathy. Study-level information: Peripheral blood samples were taken at initial diagnosis, prior to any treatment. Whole-study results and caveats: Appearing also in blood were most of the thyroid clonotypes expanded above 0.001.

Germline V gene lookup returns CDR1 LGHNA and CDR2 YSLEER. The V gene lost 5 bases and the J gene lost 6 bases, with 13 bases spanning the gap. The CDR3 is 13 residues long. TCR beta CDR3 region amplification was performed from RNA transcripts. TCR CDR3 underwent first-round RT-PCR with the HTBI primer set. Each CDR3 protein gets one entry after TCRdb re-called the multiplex PCR reads with MiXCR. Here the sample spans 650,000 to 750,000 distinct CDR3 sequences, less than 15% being singletons. The origin of this receptor is a young woman with Graves' hyperthyroidism. V gene TRBV4-3 combines with J gene TRBJ1-2; D not resolved. The sample was blood. CDR3 nucleotides: TGCGCCAGCAGCTATAAAGAGAGGCATGGCTACACCTTC. Translated: CASSYKERHGYTF.